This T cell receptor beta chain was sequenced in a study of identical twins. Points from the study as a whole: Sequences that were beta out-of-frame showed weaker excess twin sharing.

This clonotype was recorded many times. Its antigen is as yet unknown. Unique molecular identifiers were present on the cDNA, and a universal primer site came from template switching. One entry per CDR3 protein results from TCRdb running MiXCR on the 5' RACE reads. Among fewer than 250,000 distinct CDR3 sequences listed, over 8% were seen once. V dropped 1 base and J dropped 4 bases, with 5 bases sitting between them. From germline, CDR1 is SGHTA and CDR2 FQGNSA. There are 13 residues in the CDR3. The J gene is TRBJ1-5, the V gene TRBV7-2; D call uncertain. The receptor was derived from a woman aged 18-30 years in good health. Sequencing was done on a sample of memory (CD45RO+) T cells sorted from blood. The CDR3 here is CASSLDRNQPQHF. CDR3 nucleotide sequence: TGTGCCAGCAGCTTAGATAGGAATCAGCCCCAGCATTTT.